Shown below are 3 T cell receptor beta chains from a single sample sequenced in a study of cytomegalovirus exposure and HLA in healthy donors. The primer mix had 60 Vbeta and 13 Jbeta primers. Data came from immunoSEQ multiplex PCR; TCRdb stores just in-frame clones and leaves some out. The sample yields 150,000 to 200,000 clones, 60% to 80% seen once. The sample taken for sequencing was PBMCs. The source of these receptors is a man aged 50-59 years in good health and CMV-seropositive.

The genes are TRBV5-1 and TRBJ2-3; 8 positions match TRBD2. Trimming cost V 6 bases and J 1 base; bases outside gene matches: 16. CDR3 length: 18 residues. The germline gives CDR1 SGHRS, CDR2 YFSETQ. CDR3 nucleotide sequence: TGCGCCAGCACCCGGGGGGGCCCGCCGGGACTTGGCACAGATACGCAGTATTTT. Translating it yields CASTRGGPPGLGTDTQYF.

The chain is built from TRBV6-1 and TRBJ1-6; D remains ambiguous. Germline loops: CDR1 MNHNS, CDR2 SASEGT. This CDR3 spans 14 amino acids. V was trimmed by 2 bases and J by 9 bases, leaving 11 bases between them. The CDR3 DNA is TGTGCCAGCAGTGAACCAGGAACGGTTTCACCCCTCCACTTT. Residues: CASSEPGTVSPLHF.

The J gene is TRBJ2-1, the V gene TRBV4-1; 13 nucleotides line up with TRBD2. V lost 4 bases, J lost 7 bases, and 7 bases stayed unmatched. This CDR3 region has 16 residues. Germline V gene data show CDR1 as MGHRA and CDR2 as YSYEKL. The CDR3, as DNA: TGCGCCAGCAGCCTGGGACTAGCGGGGCGAAGGAATGAGCAGTTCTTC. Protein product: CASSLGLAGRRNEQFF.